Sequencing of this T cell receptor beta chain was carried out in a study of shared clonotypes between healthy human individuals (dated by TCRdb to the early 2020s). In the study overall: The cohort comprised a couple of women and a few men aged 18 to 49 years. For each donor, CD4 naive and CD4 memory were each run on three plates, CD8 naive on two plates, and CD8 memory on one plate. To increase sequencing depth and limit assay-specific biases, TCR repertoire library preparation and sequencing were carried out by different laboratories using diverse techniques. Between about 0.94 and 8.9 billion PBMCs per donor were obtained by leukapheresis. Blood TCR repertoires of five healthy adults were deeply sequenced to estimate repertoire size and the extent of clonotype sharing between individuals.

What the study reported, not specific to this receptor: When four donors were compared, the shared fraction of clonotypes was about 5% for naive CD4, 3.5% to 4% for naive CD8, more than 2% for memory CD4, and 0.4% for memory CD8. Only blood was sampled, and tissue TCR repertoires likely differ from those in blood. Pairwise subsampling indicated that sequencing depth was expected to affect the degree of clonotype sharing among donors. Incomplete sequencing was indicated by rarefaction of sorted-subset datasets, despite the large sequencing depth. Clonotypes shared by all four sorted-subset donors showed higher generation probabilities than non-shared clonotypes. Naive subsets generally had larger estimated clonotype richness than memory subsets did. The genetic and exposure-history diversity represented was limited by the small number of donors.

Note on this clone: Its antigen specificity is not known. Per-base qualities were not stored, and no clone one base away is much larger.

CDR3 length: 15 amino acids, cysteine to phenylalanine. The retained sequence is limited to the CDR3, 45 bases, with the frame set at the first base. V is trimmed back by 3 bases and J by 7 bases, and the junction contains 10 bases that no gene match accounts for. The germline V gene specifies MDHEN as CDR1 and SYDVKM as CDR2. Donors were healthy HIV-negative adults with no recently reported acute infections or vaccinations. Every donor was a Caucasian adult living in Nashville, Tennessee, USA. CD4+ T cells were enriched by magnetic negative selection; naive cells were then positively selected on CD45RA, and the negative fraction formed the memory subset. Blood was obtained by leukapheresis, after which PBMCs were separated by Ficoll-Histopaque density gradient centrifugation and cryopreserved in liquid nitrogen vapor phase. Analytical flow cytometry was used to check the purity and quantity of each magnetically sorted T cell population. Each sorted fraction had its genomic DNA isolated and then quantified by UV absorbance on a Nanodrop 2000c.

Using the deep immunoSEQ assay, multiplex PCR amplified TCR CDR3 regions from genomic DNA. Extracted genomic DNA from each cell subset was distributed evenly across all wells of several immunoSEQ 96-well plates, and each plate was treated as a replicate. For sorted subsets, about 0.2 ug genomic DNA, equal to about 30,000 T cell genomes, was loaded into each replicate PCR. The purified libraries were quantified using a Qubit 3.0 fluorometer, sized with a Bioanalyzer 2100, and then quantified again using the KAPA Library Quantification kit. A separate single-read 150-cycle Illumina NextSeq 550 flow cell was used to sequence each immunoSEQ 96-well plate. The paper's processing steps were these. Because the immunoSEQ output held only junctional sequences and lacked quality scores, the filtering could not match the filtering applied to full-length reads. Sequences were annotated with PyIR, a Python wrapper for IgBLAST v1.9, using IMGT germline references to assign V/J genes and CDR3. Any read was removed if the V/J assignment was weak (E-value above 1e-6), the CDR3 was missing, or the read contained stop codons, out-of-frame junctions, or ambiguous translated residues. V3J clonotypes were defined by identical inferred V gene, J gene, and CDR3 amino acid sequence. To compute the percentage overlap between repertoires, the number of shared unique clonotypes was divided by the size of the smaller repertoire. Three approaches were used to assess repertoire richness: RTK rarefaction, the Chao1 estimator, and Recon v2.1 estimates of unobserved clonotypes. OLGA was used to compute generation probabilities for all TCRbeta clonotypes that the gDNA method yielded from a handful of donors. Held by TCRdb, this immuneACCESS table contains in-frame sequences only and omits some clones. Under half of the omission traces to an unresolved V gene where checked; the cause of the rest is unknown. V, J and clone size are those of that table, while D and trimming were read from the DNA. This sample comprises approximately 1,500,000 clones, 96% of them detected only once. The ten largest make up 0.95% to 1.5% of the sample.

The chain is assembled from TRBV28 and TRBJ2-7, with 9 bases in between that match TRBD2. The clonotype was recovered from a young man in good health. Material: naive CD4+ T cells sorted from blood. This specimen's cell subset or site label, interpreted: CD45RA+ positively selected. The DNA sequence reads TGTGCCAGCAGTTTGTGGGCGGGAGGGCCCGGTGAGCAGTACTTC. This sequence encodes CASSLWAGGPGEQYF.